The 26 T cell receptor beta chains presented below share a single source sample, sequenced in a study of CD8+ T cells in alopecia areata. Treatment meaning: oral pan-JAK inhibitor, 5-10 mg twice daily. cDNA prepared by RNA extraction and subsequent reverse transcription served as the template for sequencing. Sequencing used immunoSEQ multiplex PCR; TCRdb keeps in-frame clones, though not all of them. The repertoire includes 150,000 to 200,000 clones, approximately 65% of them detected once, and 0.75% to 0.95% sits in the top ten. The sample in question was CD4+ T cells sorted from blood, obtained at week 4, from a patient treated with tofacitinib. These receptors were taken from a human donor with alopecia areata.

The chain links TRBV29-1 to TRBJ1-2; the match to TRBD1 covers 8 bases. CDR3 size: 12 residues. V was pared by 8 bases and J by 4 bases, with 6 bases of the junction left unmatched. The germline V gene encodes CDR1 SQVTM and CDR2 ANQGSEA. The CDR3 region is CSTGQGSYGYTF. The CDR3 region has the DNA TGCAGCACAGGACAGGGAAGCTATGGCTACACCTTC.

There are a few counts of this clone. The sample has other DNA sequences that encode this CDR3 too. V is TRBV30 and J is TRBJ2-7; D not resolved. The CDR3 is 11 amino acids. V was cut by 0 bases and J by 6 bases, with 6 bases left in between. Germline V lookup: CDR1 GTSNPN, CDR2 SVGIG (reference sequence). The CDR3 region has the DNA TGTGCCTGGAGTGTGGGCGCCGAGCAGTACTTC. As protein: CAWSVGAEQYF. The variable domain in full, with the rest retrieved from reference TRBV30 and TRBJ2-7, is SQTIHQWPATLVQPVGSPLSLECTVEGTSNPNLYWYRQAAGRGLQLLFYSVGIGQISSEVPQNLSASRPQDRQFILSSKKLLLSDSGFYLCAWSVGAEQYFGPGTRLTVT.

The rearrangement uses TRBV5-1 and TRBJ1-2; 10 bases fit TRBD1. This CDR3 has 14 residues. V was clipped by 4 bases and J by 4 bases; unmatched bases: 4. The germline V gene encodes CDR1 SGHRS and CDR2 YFSETQ. This CDR3 is CASSPGQGSYGYTF. Written as DNA, the CDR3 is TGCGCCAGCAGCCCGGGACAGGGGAGCTATGGCTACACCTTC.

V gene TRBV6-6 combines with J gene TRBJ2-7, with D possibly matching TRBD1 (6 bases). The CDR3 extends over 13 amino acids. V gave up 7 bases and J gave up 2 bases, with 12 bases separating them. The germline V gene encodes CDR1 MNHNY and CDR2 SVGAGI (reference sequence). CDR3 protein: CASTTGSPYEQYF. CDR3 DNA sequence: TGTGCCAGCACCACAGGGAGTCCCTACGAGCAGTACTTC.

This chain connects TRBV29-1 to TRBJ1-2; weak D call: TRBD1 (5 bases). The CDR3 runs to 13 residues. The germline V gene encodes CDR1 SQVTM and CDR2 ANQGSEA. V gave up 7 bases and J gave up 3 bases, with 15 bases separating them. This CDR3 reads CSATQGWDYGYTF. CDR3 in DNA: TGCAGCGCCACGCAGGGTTGGGACTATGGCTACACCTTC.

The chain recombines TRBV30 with TRBJ1-2; 9 nucleotides agree with TRBD1. The CDR3 length is 13 residues. With 0 bases clipped from V and 7 bases from J, the junction kept 3 bases outside the gene matches. Germline V lookup: CDR1 GTSNPN, CDR2 SVGIG (reference sequence). CDR3 nucleotides: TGTGCCTGGAGTGTACAGGGGGCGGGTGGCTACACCTTC. Protein sequence: CAWSVQGAGGYTF.

The genes are TRBV29-1 and TRBJ2-6; no definite D call. The CDR3 consists of 12 residues. Germline V CDR1 and CDR2: SQVTM, ANQGSEA. The DNA for the CDR3 is TGCAGTGTCAATTCTGGGGCCAACGTCCTGACTTTC. The encoded protein is CSVNSGANVLTF.

V usage is TRBV29-1 and J usage is TRBJ2-3, with 9 bases aligning to TRBD2. Germline values: CDR1 SQVTM, CDR2 ANQGSEA. This CDR3 is 15 amino acids long. Trimming at V came to 2 bases and at J to 0 bases, leaving 3 bases not matched to a gene. The CDR3 DNA follows: TGCAGCGTTGAACCGCTAGCGGGGAGCACAGATACGCAGTATTTT. Translating gives CSVEPLAGSTDTQYF.

This rearrangement joins TRBV6-5 to TRBJ2-2; D ambiguous. V was pared by 6 bases and J by 6 bases, with 8 bases between. Per the germline V gene, CDR1 is MNHEY and CDR2 is SVGAGI. There are 12 residues in the CDR3. As DNA, the CDR3 is TGTGCCAGCAGACGACACTCCGGGGAGCTGTTTTTT. Amino acids: CASRRHSGELFF.

The sample holds a few counts of this clone. The chain joins TRBV29-1 to TRBJ1-5; D gene ambiguous. The germline gives CDR1 SQVTM, CDR2 ANQGSEA. The CDR3 sequence is 14 residues long. Trimming cost V 6 bases and J 0 bases, with 12 bases left between them. CDR3 coding DNA: TGCAGCGTGACATGGGGTACTAGCAATCAGCCCCAGCATTTT. Translated, it gives CSVTWGTSNQPQHF.

The CDR3 reads CASSYSLGEKLFF. CDR3 sequence (DNA): TGTGCCAGCAGTTACTCGCTAGGGGAAAAACTGTTTTTT. The chain couples TRBV6-5 to TRBJ1-4; D is unresolved. Germline-derived CDR1 and CDR2 are MNHEY and SVGAGI. The germline V and J ends were trimmed by 0 bases and 8 bases, with 7 bases remaining between them. This CDR3 comprises 13 residues.

The CDR3: CASSWTGEVYEQYF. DNA for the CDR3: TGCGCCAGCAGCTGGACAGGGGAGGTCTACGAGCAGTACTTC. The V gene is TRBV5-1, the J gene TRBJ2-7; 9 positions agree with TRBD1. CDR3 length: 14 residues. The trim removed 3 bases at V and 3 bases at J, leaving 4 bases unmatched. Germline V gives CDR1 SGHRS, CDR2 YFSETQ.

Sample share makes this clone medium-sized. The chain has TRBV15 and TRBJ2-5; D gene uncertain. The CDR3 length is 14 residues. CDR1 is LNHNV and CDR2 is YYDKDF in the germline V gene (reference sequence). The germline V and J ends were trimmed by 1 base and 2 bases, with 8 bases remaining between them. CDR3 sequence: CATSRGGSQETQYF. The CDR3, as DNA: TGTGCCACCAGCAGAGGGGGTTCTCAAGAGACCCAGTACTTC.

To note about this clone: Other DNA sequences in the sample encode the same CDR3. This chain joins TRBV29-1 and TRBJ2-5, with D unclear. The germline V and J ends were trimmed by 4 bases and 1 base, with 13 bases remaining between them. Looked up from germline, CDR1 is SQVTM and CDR2 is ANQGSEA. The CDR3 runs to 14 residues. The DNA of the CDR3 is TGCAGCGTTGGAGCCGGAGCGTCCCAAGAGACCCAGTACTTC. Translating gives CSVGAGASQETQYF.

The rearrangement joins TRBV7-9 to TRBJ1-6, with 9 bases identical to TRBD1. Trimming at V came to 5 bases and at J to 7 bases, leaving 6 bases not matched to a gene. In germline, CDR1 is SEHNR, CDR2 FQNEAQ (reference sequence). CDR3 length equals 15 residues. The CDR3 coding sequence is TGTGCCAGCAGCCCCTGGACAGGGGAGAATTCACCCCTCCACTTT. It is translated as CASSPWTGENSPLHF.

The chain employs TRBV5-1 and TRBJ2-2; TRBD2 is a possible D gene (5 bases). Germline loops: CDR1 SGHRS, CDR2 YFSETQ. V was cut by 3 bases and J by 2 bases, with 17 bases left in between. CDR3 size: 17 residues. The CDR3 is CASSWSRRSTNTGELFF. The CDR3 DNA is TGCGCCAGCAGCTGGTCCAGGAGGTCGACAAACACCGGGGAGCTGTTTTTT. The full variable domain, in which reference TRBV5-1 and TRBJ2-2 provide the parts outside the CDR3, is KAGVTQTPRYLIKTRGQQVTLSCSPISGHRSVSWYQQTPGQGLQFLFEYFSETQRNKGNFPGRFSGRQFSNSRSEMNVSTLELGDSALYLCASSWSRRSTNTGELFFGEGSRLTVL.

The chain carries TRBV29-1 and TRBJ1-2; D gene uncertain. The V gene's germline CDR1 is SQVTM and CDR2 ANQGSEA. The CDR3 is made up of 11 amino acids. Trimming shortened V by 4 bases and J by 8 bases, and 11 bases separated the two germline ends. CDR3 coding DNA: TGCAGCGTTGGCGGGGAGAGGGGCTACACCTTC. It codes for CSVGGERGYTF.

DNA for the CDR3: TGTGCCAGCAGTCGACAGTTAGGTTCACCCCTCCACTTT. This encodes CASSRQLGSPLHF. The chain has TRBV14 and TRBJ1-6, with D perhaps matching TRBD1 (5 bases). CDR3 length: 13 amino acids. Trimming took off 6 bases at V and 9 bases at J, with 12 bases between the two ends. The germline V gene has CDR1 SGHDN and CDR2 FVKESK.

This clone was seen just once. The J gene is TRBJ2-3, the V gene TRBV2; D unresolved. The V end was cut by 11 bases, the J end by 4 bases, with 16 bases between. The germline V gene encodes CDR1 SNHLY and CDR2 FYNNEI. The CDR3 sequence is 13 residues long. The CDR3 is CALLRNEADTQYF. The CDR3, as DNA: TGTGCCCTTCTCAGAAACGAGGCAGATACGCAGTATTTT.

This clone was seen more than once but under ten times. The V call is TRBV27, the J call TRBJ2-1; tentatively, D is TRBD2 (6 bases). The CDR3 totals 15 residues. The ends were cut back, 3 bases at V and 5 bases at J, with 14 bases in the middle. The germline V gene has CDR1 MNHEY and CDR2 SMNVEV (reference sequence). CDR3 nucleotides: TGTGCCAGCAGTTTCTGGGACTCGGGGGACAATGAGCAGTTCTTC. Protein: CASSFWDSGDNEQFF.

A note on this clone: The junction departs from germline at one end; a sequencing error may be responsible. This chain joins TRBV2 and TRBJ1-2, with 8 bases aligning to TRBD1. This CDR3 is built from 11 residues. Germline CDR1 reads SNHLY; CDR2 reads FYNNEI. The CDR3 reads CASSATGGLPF. Here the CDR3 DNA reads TGTGCCAGCAGTGCTACAGGGGGGCTCCCCTTC.

The chain recombines TRBV5-1 with TRBJ1-1; TRBD1 agrees at 7 bases. Germline V gives CDR1 SGHRS, CDR2 YFSETQ. The CDR3 has 14 amino acids. With V trimmed by 4 bases and J by 1 base, 4 bases remained unmatched. The CDR3 DNA is TGCGCCAGCAGCCCGGACAGGCCGAACACTGAAGCTTTCTTT. It codes for CASSPDRPNTEAFF.

The genes are TRBV6-1 and TRBJ2-3; D is unresolved. Germline CDR1 reads MNHNS; CDR2 reads SASEGT. This CDR3 region has 15 residues. The V gene lost 8 bases and the J gene lost 1 base, with 16 bases spanning the gap. CDR3 sequence: CASEVQRGGTDTQYF. In nucleotides, the CDR3 is TGTGCCAGCGAAGTTCAGCGAGGCGGCACAGATACGCAGTATTTT.

The chain links TRBV19 to TRBJ1-5, with D tentatively TRBD1 (6 bases). The CDR3 contains 13 residues. Trimming took 9 bases from V and 2 from J, leaving 11 bases between them. The V gene's germline CDR1 is LNHDA and CDR2 SQIVND (reference sequence). CDR3 DNA sequence: TGTGCCAGCGGACAGACGGGCAATCAGCCCCAGCATTTT. Amino acids: CASGQTGNQPQHF.

This clone occurred a few times. Other DNA sequences within the sample encode an identical CDR3. This sequence joins TRBV9 and TRBJ1-5; D gene unclear. Germline V gives CDR1 SGDLS, CDR2 YYNGEE. Trimming pared 0 bases from V and 6 bases from J, leaving 7 bases between. The CDR3 loop spans 13 amino acids. CDR3 sequence reads: CASSVEGFQPQHF. CDR3 DNA sequence: TGTGCCAGCAGCGTAGAGGGTTTTCAGCCCCAGCATTTT.

This rearrangement joins TRBV10-3 to TRBJ2-7; D is undetermined. The CDR3 is 14 residues long. Trimming left V 1 base short and J 2 bases short, with 9 bases between. Germline CDR1 and CDR2: ENHRY and SYGVKD. CDR3 in amino acids: CAISEWLLTYEQYF. The CDR3 DNA sequence: TGTGCCATCAGTGAGTGGTTACTCACCTACGAGCAGTACTTC.